One and the same sample provided the 32 T cell receptor beta chains below, sequenced in a study of cytomegalovirus exposure and HLA in healthy donors. Using immunoSEQ multiplex PCR, the repertoire was profiled, and TCRdb retains in-frame clones only, with some absent. The sample has 150,000 to 180,000 clones, less than 90% seen once. The sample taken for sequencing was PBMCs. These receptors came from a man between 18 and 29 years old in good health and CMV-seropositive.

This sequence joins TRBV9 and TRBJ2-5, with TRBD2 identical over 12 bases. There are 16 residues in the CDR3. The V segment lost 3 bases and the J segment 4 bases; nucleotides outside the gene matches: 7. The germline CDR1 and CDR2 sequences are SGDLS and YYNGEE. CDR3: CASSDRLAGVGETQYF. As DNA, the CDR3 is TGTGCCAGCAGCGACCGACTAGCGGGGGTGGGAGAGACCCAGTACTTC.

The V and J genes are TRBV6-1 and TRBJ2-7; weak D call: TRBD1 (6 bases). V was shortened by 2 bases and J by 0 bases, with 8 bases between the two germline ends. The CDR3 sequence is 14 residues long. Germline lookup yields CDR1 MNHNS and CDR2 SASEGT. The CDR3 DNA reads as TGTGCCAGCAGTGAACAGGGGCGCTCCTACGAGCAGTACTTC. Translation gives CASSEQGRSYEQYF.

The rearrangement links TRBV15 to TRBJ2-1; 10 nucleotides match TRBD2. Germline CDR1 and CDR2: LNHNV and YYDKDF (reference sequence). Unmatched junction bases numbered 9, after V lost 3 bases and J lost 7 bases. This CDR3 contains 16 residues. For the CDR3, the DNA is TGTGCCACCAGCAGTCCCGGGGCTAGCGGGAGAAATGAGCAGTTCTTC. It codes for CATSSPGASGRNEQFF.

V is TRBV6-5 and J is TRBJ2-7; weak D call: TRBD2 (7 bases). This CDR3 contains 14 residues. Germline V gene lookup returns CDR1 MNHEY and CDR2 SVGAGI. The ends were cut back, 5 bases at V and 5 bases at J, with 16 bases in the middle. The DNA for the CDR3 is TGTGCCAGCAGTCAATGGGAGGGGGAGGACGAGCAGTACTTC. The encoded protein is CASSQWEGEDEQYF.

The chain couples TRBV9 to TRBJ1-3; D remains unclear. Germline V gene sequence: CDR1 SGDLS, CDR2 YYNGEE. With 5 bases removed from V and 3 bases from J, the gap between germline ends came to 15 bases. The CDR3 is 15 amino acids. CDR3 protein: CASSKVEGGGNTIYF. The CDR3 region has the DNA TGTGCCAGCAGTAAGGTTGAGGGCGGTGGAAACACCATATATTTT.

This clone was counted between two and nine times. This sequence joins TRBV9 and TRBJ1-2; 7 nucleotides align to TRBD1. Germline-derived CDR1 and CDR2 are SGDLS and YYNGEE. The ends lost 0 bases at V and 2 bases at J; junction bases unmatched: 7. The CDR3 runs 16 residues. The CDR3 DNA reads as TGTGCCAGCAGCGTAGGTACGGACAGGCCCAACTATGGCTACACCTTC. Translation gives CASSVGTDRPNYGYTF.

J is TRBJ1-6 and V is TRBV19; D possibly corresponds to TRBD1 (6 bases). Per the germline V gene, CDR1 is LNHDA and CDR2 is SQIVND (reference sequence). The CDR3 length is 18 residues. The V end was cut by 3 bases, the J end by 0 bases, with 15 bases between. The CDR3 reads CASSIQDSTTSYNSPLHF. The CDR3 DNA follows: TGTGCCAGTAGTATCCAGGACAGTACTACCTCCTATAATTCACCCCTCCACTTT.

The chain carries TRBV5-1 and TRBJ2-2; 9 bases match TRBD2. The CDR3 runs 16 residues. Germline V gene lookup returns CDR1 SGHRS and CDR2 YFSETQ. The V and J ends lost 5 bases and 0 bases, in that order; junction bases with no gene match: 5. CDR3 in amino acids: CASRGASGANTGELFF. CDR3 DNA: TGCGCCAGCAGGGGGGCTAGCGGGGCGAACACCGGGGAGCTGTTTTTT.

This clone has just a few counts. The V gene is TRBV7-2, the J gene TRBJ1-5; 7 nucleotides match TRBD1. Germline CDR1 and CDR2: SGHTA and FQGNSA. The CDR3 totals 15 residues. J lost 2 bases, V lost 5 bases, and 6 bases had no gene match. CDR3 sequence reads: CASSRRTGGNQPQHF. DNA for the CDR3: TGTGCCAGCAGCCGGAGGACAGGAGGCAATCAGCCCCAGCATTTT. Drawing the rest from reference TRBV7-2 and TRBJ1-5, the complete variable domain is GAGVSQSPSNKVTEKGKDVELRCDPISGHTALYWYRQSLGQGLEFLIYFQGNSAPDKSGLPSDRFSAERTGGSVSTLTIQRTQQEDSAVYLCASSRRTGGNQPQHFGDGTRLSIL.

The CDR3 bases are TGTGCCAGCTCACCGGACAGGGGCTTGACCTACGAGCAGTACTTC. It translates to CASSPDRGLTYEQYF. The V call is TRBV18, the J call TRBJ2-7; 9 bases fit TRBD1. V trimming: 3 bases; J trimming: 2 bases; junction bases outside the gene matches: 5. The germline gives CDR1 KGHSH, CDR2 LQKENI. The CDR3 has 15 amino acids.

The chain combines TRBV28 with TRBJ1-1; 8 bases agree with TRBD1. Germline CDR1 reads MDHEN; CDR2 reads SYDVKM. V dropped 5 bases and J dropped 0; count of bases not matched to a gene: 5. The CDR3 has 15 residues. CDR3 in DNA: TGTGCCAGCAGTCTGAGGACAGGGATGAACACTGAAGCTTTCTTT. This sequence encodes CASSLRTGMNTEAFF.

The chain joins TRBV7-2 to TRBJ2-3; D might be TRBD2 (5 bases). This CDR3 region has 15 residues. Germline CDR1 reads SGHTA; CDR2 reads FQGNSA. V was shortened by 3 bases and J by 1 base, with 11 bases between the two germline ends. The CDR3 DNA sequence: TGTGCCAGCAGCTTTCGGGCTAGCCGCACAGATACGCAGTATTTT. Translated, it gives CASSFRASRTDTQYF.

This clone was detected once. The chain joins TRBV4-3 to TRBJ1-1; D is perhaps TRBD1 (5 bases). The length of the CDR3 is 16 residues. The germline V gene encodes CDR1 LGHNA and CDR2 YSLEER. V was trimmed by 2 bases and J by 1 base, leaving 14 bases between them. CDR3 protein: CASSQLSAGGNTEAFF. CDR3 coding DNA: TGCGCCAGCAGCCAACTTTCCGCCGGGGGGAACACTGAAGCTTTCTTT.

This rearrangement joins TRBV6-6 to TRBJ1-1, with D perhaps TRBD1 (5 bases). Trimming took 7 bases from V and 1 from J, leaving 10 bases between them. This CDR3 contains 13 residues. The germline gives CDR1 MNHNY, CDR2 SVGAGI (reference sequence). CDR3 bases: TGTGCCAGCAACGAGGACACGAACACTGAAGCTTTCTTT. Amino acids: CASNEDTNTEAFF.

In nucleotides, the CDR3 is TGTGCCAGTAGTACAATCACAGGGGGCGGACTAAATTCACCCCTCCACTTT. This codes for CASSTITGGGLNSPLHF. The chain uses TRBV19 and TRBJ1-6, with TRBD1 matching over 9 bases. The CDR3 runs 17 residues. Germline values: CDR1 LNHDA, CDR2 SQIVND (reference sequence). The V segment lost 4 bases and the J segment 7 bases; nucleotides outside the gene matches: 11.

This chain's CDR3 is CASSVHTRSSNQPQHF. The CDR3 bases are TGTGCCAGCAGTGTTCATACACGATCTAGCAATCAGCCCCAGCATTTT. This chain joins TRBV6-1 and TRBJ1-5; D unresolved. CDR1 is MNHNS, CDR2 SASEGT, per germline. V shed 4 bases and J shed 0 bases, with 13 bases lying between them. The CDR3 totals 16 residues.

The CDR3 reads CASSLGGLVGSYNEQFF. The CDR3 nucleotides read TGTGCCAGCAGCTTAGGCGGACTAGTGGGCTCCTACAATGAGCAGTTCTTC. The rearrangement joins TRBV5-6 to TRBJ2-1; TRBD2 matches at 7 bases. CDR3 length equals 17 residues. The germline CDR1 and CDR2 sequences are SGHDT and YYEEEE. V shed 2 bases, J shed 0 bases, and the junction held 8 bases outside the gene matches.

The genes are TRBV27 and TRBJ2-7, with 8 bases matching TRBD1. This CDR3 is built from 15 residues. Per germline, CDR1 MNHEY and CDR2 SMNVEV (reference sequence). J gave up 6 bases and V 4 bases, and 11 bases lay outside the gene matches. CDR3 residues: CASSSPGTGLSEQYF. The CDR3 DNA reads TGTGCCAGCAGTTCCCCCGGGACAGGTCTATCCGAGCAGTACTTC.

This clone has more than one count but fewer than ten. CDR3 bases: TGCAGTGCTGGAGGCGGTGGCTACACCTTC. Its protein product is CSAGGGGYTF. The chain employs TRBV20-1 and TRBJ1-2; D is undetermined. In germline, CDR1 is DFQATT, CDR2 SNEGSKA (reference sequence). V was trimmed by 5 bases and J by 7 bases, leaving 8 bases between them. The CDR3 spans 10 residues.

The chain joins TRBV2 to TRBJ2-3; a possible D gene is TRBD2 (6 bases). The germline V and J ends were trimmed by 7 bases and 7 bases, with 12 bases remaining between them. Germline lookup yields CDR1 SNHLY and CDR2 FYNNEI. The CDR3 contains 12 residues. CDR3 sequence reads: CASTSAGNTQYF. CDR3 DNA sequence: TGTGCCAGCACGTCAGCGGGTAATACGCAGTATTTT.

This clone was seen once. The chain employs TRBV27 and TRBJ2-5; D is perhaps TRBD2 (5 bases). Germline CDR1 MNHEY, CDR2 SMNVEV (reference sequence). Trimming pared 6 bases from V and 3 bases from J, leaving 8 bases between. The CDR3 sequence is 12 residues long. CDR3 nucleotides: TGTGCCAGCAGCCCGGGGAAAGAGACCCAGTACTTC. This sequence encodes CASSPGKETQYF.

The chain has TRBV7-6 and TRBJ1-6; D is unresolved. This CDR3 region has 14 residues. Trimming removed 5 bases at V and 6 bases at J, with 11 bases between. Per germline, CDR1 SGHVS and CDR2 FNYEAQ. As DNA, the CDR3 is TGTGCCAGCAGCCCGGAGCACCCTAATTCACCCCTCCACTTT. It yields the protein CASSPEHPNSPLHF. Based on the CDR3 plus reference TRBV7-6 and TRBJ1-6, the full variable domain is GAGVSQSPRYKVTKRGQDVALRCDPISGHVSLYWYRQALGQGPEFLTYFNYEAQQDKSGLPNDRFSAERPEGSISTLTIQRTEQRDSAMYRCASSPEHPNSPLHFGNGTRLTVT.

There are many counts of this clone. J is TRBJ1-6 and V is TRBV13; D is perhaps TRBD1 (5 bases). The V gene lost 7 bases and the J gene lost 8 bases, with 21 bases spanning the gap. This CDR3 has 16 amino acids. Germline V gene data show CDR1 as PRHDT and CDR2 as FYEKMQ (reference sequence). CDR3 sequence reads: CASKNQGGPAYSPLHF. CDR3 nucleotide sequence: TGTGCCAGCAAAAACCAGGGCGGCCCCGCATATTCACCCCTCCACTTT.

Here the CDR3 reads CASSRGRGEGYTF. CDR3 coding DNA: TGTGCCAGCAGCCGTGGGAGGGGCGAGGGCTACACCTTC. The chain recombines TRBV9 with TRBJ1-2, with TRBD1 as a possible D gene (5 bases). Trimming stripped 4 bases from V and 8 bases from J, with 15 bases between. Germline V gives CDR1 SGDLS, CDR2 YYNGEE. The CDR3 is 13 residues long. The full variable domain, completed using reference TRBV9 and TRBJ1-2, is DSGVTQTPKHLITATGQRVTLRCSPRSGDLSVYWYQQSLDQGLQFLIQYYNGEERAKGNILERFSAQQFPDLHSELNLSSLELGDSALYFCASSRGRGEGYTFGSGTRLTVV.

The rearrangement joins TRBV5-1 to TRBJ2-7, with D possibly being TRBD2 (5 bases). The CDR3 is made up of 13 amino acids. V gave up 2 bases and J gave up 0 bases, with 6 bases separating them. Germline values: CDR1 SGHRS, CDR2 YFSETQ. The CDR3 is CASSFGLSYEQYF. CDR3 bases: TGCGCCAGCAGCTTCGGACTCTCCTACGAGCAGTACTTC.

This clone was seen many times. This rearrangement joins TRBV28 to TRBJ1-4, with a weak D call TRBD1 (5 bases). Germline loops: CDR1 MDHEN, CDR2 SYDVKM. This CDR3 is 13 amino acids long. Trimming cost V 2 bases and J 11 bases, with 12 bases left between them. CDR3 DNA: TGTGCCAGCAGTTTAGATCTGACAGACAAACTGTTTTTT. Translated, it gives CASSLDLTDKLFF. The full variable domain, with the rest looked up from reference TRBV28 and TRBJ1-4, is DVKVTQSSRYLVKRTGEKVFLECVQDMDHENMFWYRQDPGLGLRLIYFSYDVKMKEKGDIPEGYSVSREKKERFSLILESASTNQTSMYLCASSLDLTDKLFFGSGTQLSVL.

J is TRBJ1-2 and V is TRBV7-9, with 9 nucleotides matching TRBD1. The ends lost 4 bases at V and 4 bases at J; junction bases unmatched: 7. Germline assignment: CDR1 SEHNR and CDR2 FQNEAQ (reference sequence). CDR3 length equals 15 residues. The chain's CDR3 is CASSSVRDRVYGYTF. The CDR3 region has the DNA TGTGCCAGCAGCTCGGTCCGGGACAGGGTCTATGGCTACACCTTC.

V gene TRBV18 combines with J gene TRBJ2-7; 8 positions agree with TRBD2. The junction had 7 bases not matched to a gene; V was cut back by 0 bases and J by 6 bases. Germline values: CDR1 KGHSH, CDR2 LQKENI. The CDR3 loop spans 15 amino acids. CDR3 bases: TGTGCCAGCTCACCACCGTTAGGACTAGCAGCCGAGCAGTACTTC. Translation: CASSPPLGLAAEQYF. Full variable domain (missing parts from reference TRBV18 and TRBJ2-7): NAGVMQNPRHLVRRRGQEARLRCSPMKGHSHVYWYRQLPEEGLKFMVYLQKENIIDESGMPKERFSAEFPKEGPSILRIQQVVRGDSAAYFCASSPPLGLAAEQYFGPGTRLTVT.

The rearrangement uses TRBV30 and TRBJ2-3; 7 bases fit TRBD2. The germline V gene encodes CDR1 GTSNPN and CDR2 SVGIG (reference sequence). The length of the CDR3 is 17 residues. The V segment lost 3 bases and the J segment 0 bases; nucleotides outside the gene matches: 12. CDR3 sequence: CAWRAWGSGASTDTQYF. The CDR3, as DNA: TGTGCCTGGAGGGCCTGGGGGAGCGGGGCTAGCACAGATACGCAGTATTTT.

The chain links TRBV7-9 to TRBJ1-4; tentative D call: TRBD1 (6 bases). The germline CDR1 and CDR2 sequences are SEHNR and FQNEAQ (reference sequence). This CDR3 spans 15 amino acids. V gave up 5 bases and J gave up 8 bases, with 18 bases separating them. Here the CDR3 DNA reads TGTGCCAGCAGCCGAGGGGGAGTCCTGGAAGAAAAACTGTTTTTT. Translating gives CASSRGGVLEEKLFF.

V usage is TRBV6-5 and J usage is TRBJ2-2; 7 bases line up with TRBD1. After removal of 0 bases from V and 2 bases from J, the junction contained 3 bases not matched to a gene. Germline CDR1 reads MNHEY; CDR2 reads SVGAGI. The CDR3 extends over 16 amino acids. The CDR3 nucleotides read TGTGCCAGCAGTTACTCTCCAGGGGGAAACACCGGGGAGCTGTTTTTT. Protein: CASSYSPGGNTGELFF.

The chain recombines TRBV11-1 with TRBJ2-1, with TRBD1 identical over 7 bases. Trimming took 4 bases from V and 4 from J; bases not matched to a gene: 4. CDR1 is SGHAT and CDR2 is FQDESV in the germline V gene (reference sequence). The CDR3 sequence is 14 residues long. Here the CDR3 reads CASSYGTVYNEQFF. In DNA, the CDR3 is TGTGCCAGCAGCTACGGGACAGTTTACAATGAGCAGTTCTTC.